These 25 T cell receptor beta chains were all obtained from the same sample, sequenced in a study of Ad26.COV2.S vaccination and SARS-CoV-2 variants (dated by TCRdb to about 2021). Receptors were amplified or captured by the immunoSEQ multiplex PCR assay. What TCRdb holds here is the immuneACCESS table cut down to in-frame rearrangements. Part of the clones is not present; checked against another copy, under half of the missing clones reflect an unresolved V gene, and the others are unexplained. In all, the sample holds roughly 700,000 clones, and about 90% of those were seen once. The top ten clonotypes cover approximately 1.5% of the sample. This sample's treatment or condition label indicates: roughly 20 received Ad26.COV2.S at low or high dose, single or two shots; roughly five received placebo; per-sample allocation not given. For vaccine and placebo recipients, the sequenced repertoires came from samples collected on day 63 after the first injection.

The sequences come from peripheral blood, collected in a trial of Ad26.COV2.S vaccine versus placebo. The receptor set was obtained from a person aged 18-65 years who received the Ad26.COV2.S COVID-19 vaccine or a placebo.

The genes are TRBV12-3 or TRBV12-4 and TRBJ2-2; D unresolved. There are 12 residues in the CDR3. Trimming took off 4 bases at V and 8 bases at J, with 8 bases between the two ends. The CDR3 sequence: CASSSIIGELFF. The CDR3 nucleotides are TGTGCCAGCAGTTCCATTATTGGGGAGCTGTTTTTT.

The chain has TRBV24-1 and TRBJ2-5; 10 bases agree with TRBD2. Trimming took 12 bases from V and 5 from J; bases not matched to a gene: 14. The CDR3 runs to 15 residues. Germline V CDR1 and CDR2: KGHDR, SFDVKD. The CDR3 coding sequence is TGTGCCCCGGGCGGCAGCGGGAGGGCCGGGGAGACCCAGTACTTC. This translates into CAPGGSGRAGETQYF.

The chain recombines TRBV15 with TRBJ2-7; D unresolved. V lost 3 bases and J lost 6, with 12 bases in between. The CDR3 runs 13 residues. Germline assignment: CDR1 LNHNV and CDR2 YYDKDF (reference sequence). For the CDR3, the DNA is TGTGCCACCAGCAGGCCCGACAAGTCCGAGCAGTACTTC. Protein sequence: CATSRPDKSEQYF. Looking up the rest from reference TRBV15 and TRBJ2-7 gives the full variable domain: DAMVIQNPRYQVTQFGKPVTLSCSQTLNHNVMYWYQQKSSQAPKLLFHYYDKDFNNEADTPDNFQSRRPNTSFCFLDIRSPGLGDTAMYLCATSRPDKSEQYFGPGTRLTVT.

This chain connects TRBV18 to TRBJ2-3; maybe TRBD1 (5 bases). V gave up 2 bases and J gave up 2 bases, with 11 bases separating them. CDR1 and CDR2 (germline): KGHSH, LQKENI. The CDR3 runs 15 residues. The CDR3 loop is CASSPKQVLTDTQYF. The CDR3 region has the DNA TGTGCCAGCTCACCAAAACAGGTTCTCACAGATACGCAGTATTTT.

The V gene is TRBV6-1, the J gene TRBJ2-7, with D perhaps TRBD2 (7 bases). V lost 2 bases and J lost 4, with 15 bases in between. CDR1 is MNHNS and CDR2 is SASEGT in the germline V gene. The CDR3 covers 15 residues. CDR3 DNA sequence: TGTGCCAGCAGTGAAAAGGGGGGGCCTGTGTACGAGCAGTACTTC. This encodes CASSEKGGPVYEQYF.

V is TRBV11-2 and J is TRBJ2-1, with TRBD2 matching 13 bases. V dropped 4 bases and J dropped 8; count of bases not matched to a gene: 5. This CDR3 has 15 amino acids. CDR1 and CDR2 from the germline V gene are SGHAT and FQNNGV. As DNA, the CDR3 is TGTGCCAGCAGCTCCCGGACTAGCGGGGGCGATGAGCAGTTCTTC. This encodes CASSSRTSGGDEQFF.

The chain is built from TRBV10-3 and TRBJ2-7, with a possible D match to TRBD2 (5 bases). Germline CDR1 reads ENHRY; CDR2 reads SYGVKD. The V gene lost 6 bases and the J gene lost 2 bases, with 11 bases spanning the gap. CDR3 length equals 13 residues. The CDR3 protein is CAIRSGGTYEQYF. DNA of the CDR3: TGTGCCATCAGGTCAGGAGGTACCTACGAGCAGTACTTC.

The gene calls are TRBV7-8 and TRBJ2-2; 9 bases agree with TRBD1. Looked up from germline, CDR1 is SGHVS and CDR2 is FQNEAQ. Trimming took 4 bases from V and 6 from J; bases not matched to a gene: 3. The CDR3 covers 14 residues. CDR3 sequence: CASSSDRGSGELFF. The CDR3 DNA follows: TGTGCCAGCAGCTCGGACAGGGGATCCGGGGAGCTGTTTTTT.

CDR3 DNA: TGTGCCAGCAGTGAAGAAGGGCAGGGAGCAGATACGCAGTATTTT. It specifies CASSEEGQGADTQYF. This chain joins TRBV6-1 and TRBJ2-3; D assignment may be TRBD1 or TRBD2 (5 bases each). V was shortened by 1 base and J by 4 bases, with 12 bases between the two germline ends. The CDR3 runs to 15 residues. Germline CDR1 MNHNS, CDR2 SASEGT.

This clone was detected only once. The V and J genes are TRBV18 and TRBJ1-4; D unclear. V was trimmed by 3 bases and J by 7 bases, leaving 12 bases between them. The CDR3 runs 14 residues. Germline CDR1 reads KGHSH; CDR2 reads LQKENI. This chain's CDR3 is CASSPGTASEKLFF. The CDR3 nucleotides are TGTGCCAGCTCACCGGGAACGGCGAGTGAAAAACTGTTTTTT. Variable domain in full (rest from reference TRBV18 and TRBJ1-4): NAGVMQNPRHLVRRRGQEARLRCSPMKGHSHVYWYRQLPEEGLKFMVYLQKENIIDESGMPKERFSAEFPKEGPSILRIQQVVRGDSAAYFCASSPGTASEKLFFGSGTQLSVL.

This chain connects TRBV30 to TRBJ1-6; D remains ambiguous. CDR1 and CDR2 (germline): GTSNPN, SVGIG (reference sequence). CDR3 size: 14 residues. V was cut by 2 bases and J by 7 bases, with 12 bases left in between. CDR3 sequence (DNA): TGTGCCTGGAGTAGCCCACTATTAAATTCACCCCTCCACTTT. Encoded protein: CAWSSPLLNSPLHF.

The chain recombines TRBV18 with TRBJ2-4, with D uncertain. V lost 0 bases and J lost 6, with 6 bases in between. The germline V gene encodes CDR1 KGHSH and CDR2 LQKENI. This CDR3 is built from 13 residues. CDR3 nucleotide sequence: TGTGCCAGCTCACCACCAGTCGGAAACATTCAGTACTTC. Translation gives CASSPPVGNIQYF.

This chain connects TRBV13 to TRBJ1-1; the D gene is possibly TRBD1 (6 bases). From germline, CDR1 is PRHDT and CDR2 FYEKMQ (reference sequence). The CDR3 has 13 residues. V dropped 5 bases and J dropped 4 bases, with 11 bases sitting between them. CDR3 region: CASSTGHPTEAFF. CDR3 sequence (DNA): TGTGCCAGCAGCACGGGACACCCCACTGAAGCTTTCTTT. The full variable domain, in which reference TRBV13 and TRBJ1-1 provide the parts outside the CDR3, is AAGVIQSPRHLIKEKRETATLKCYPIPRHDTVYWYQQGPGQDPQFLISFYEKMQSDKGSIPDRFSAQQFSDYHSELNMSSLELGDSALYFCASSTGHPTEAFFGQGTRLTVV.

This clone has only a few counts. At one end, the junction sequence differs from germline, possibly due to a read error. The CDR3 is CASSSRIERPF. The CDR3 DNA is TGTGCCAGCAGTTCACGTATAGAACGGCCCTTC. This rearrangement joins TRBV6-5 to TRBJ1-2; no reliable D call. The CDR3 sequence is 11 residues long. CDR1 and CDR2 from the germline V gene are MNHEY and SVGAGI.

This sequence joins TRBV5-6 and TRBJ2-7; 10 bases fit TRBD1. The CDR3 has 15 amino acids. The germline CDR1 and CDR2 sequences are SGHDT and YYEEEE. V was clipped by 2 bases and J by 7 bases; unmatched bases: 9. CDR3 bases: TGTGCCAGCAGCTTAGATGGCGACAGGGGGCGTGAGCAGTACTTC. Protein sequence: CASSLDGDRGREQYF.

The rearrangement uses TRBV24-1 and TRBJ2-3; the match to TRBD1 covers 8 bases. CDR1 is KGHDR, CDR2 SFDVKD, per germline. This CDR3 spans 15 amino acids. Trimming removed 3 bases from V and 1 base from J; junction bases left unmatched: 2. CDR3 bases: TGTGCCACCAGTGATAGACAGGGGCGCACAGATACGCAGTATTTT. Translation gives CATSDRQGRTDTQYF.

This chain links TRBV29-1 with TRBJ2-1; perhaps TRBD2 as D (7 bases). This CDR3 is built from 13 residues. V was shortened by 4 bases and J by 4 bases, with 11 bases between the two germline ends. The V gene's germline CDR1 is SQVTM and CDR2 ANQGSEA. CDR3 residues: CSVGGGEYNEQFF. For the CDR3, the DNA is TGCAGCGTTGGGGGGGGCGAGTACAATGAGCAGTTCTTC.

This sequence joins TRBV6-6 and TRBJ1-5; possible D gene TRBD1, 6 bases. Trimming removed 4 bases from V and 3 bases from J, with 13 bases in between. Germline CDR1 and CDR2: MNHNY and SVGAGI (reference sequence). The CDR3 length is 15 residues. This CDR3 reads CASSFSGGYNQPQHF. The CDR3 DNA reads TGTGCCAGCAGTTTCTCCGGGGGCTACAATCAGCCCCAGCATTTT.

V and J are TRBV19 and TRBJ1-5; D is undetermined. Germline-derived CDR1 and CDR2 are LNHDA and SQIVND (reference sequence). The V end lost 1 base, the J end lost 3 bases, and 7 bases lay between the germline ends. This CDR3 spans 14 amino acids. CDR3 sequence reads: CASSIVALNQPQHF. The CDR3 DNA sequence: TGTGCCAGTAGTATAGTTGCCCTCAATCAGCCCCAGCATTTT.

This clone was counted between two and nine times. The chain recombines TRBV2 with TRBJ1-1; D uncertain. Germline values: CDR1 SNHLY, CDR2 FYNNEI. The V end was cut by 5 bases, the J end by 1 base, with 8 bases between. The CDR3 loop spans 13 amino acids. CDR3 sequence (DNA): TGTGCCAGCAGTTACGCCCCGAACACTGAAGCTTTCTTT. Translating it yields CASSYAPNTEAFF. The full variable domain, completed using reference TRBV2 and TRBJ1-1, is EPEVTQTPSHQVTQMGQEVILRCVPISNHLYFYWYRQILGQKVEFLVSFYNNEISEKSEIFDDQFSVERPDGSNFTLKIRSTKLEDSAMYFCASSYAPNTEAFFGQGTRLTVV.

This rearrangement joins TRBV7-8 to TRBJ2-7; possible D gene TRBD2, 6 bases. CDR1 and CDR2 (germline): SGHVS, FQNEAQ. The ends were cut back, 5 bases at V and 6 bases at J, with 20 bases in the middle. The CDR3 has 15 residues. CDR3 nucleotide sequence: TGTGCCAGCAGCCCGACGAGGGAGGAGACCGCCGAGCAGTACTTC. It translates to CASSPTREETAEQYF.

V and J are TRBV7-9 and TRBJ2-3; D unresolved. This CDR3 comprises 15 residues. Trimming shortened V by 3 bases and J by 3 bases, and 13 bases separated the two germline ends. The germline V gene encodes CDR1 SEHNR and CDR2 FQNEAQ (reference sequence). CDR3 protein: CASSLSLSPTDTQYF. CDR3 sequence (DNA): TGTGCCAGCAGCTTGAGTCTTTCCCCGACAGATACGCAGTATTTT.

The chain links TRBV6-5 to TRBJ2-1; D is perhaps TRBD1 (7 bases). CDR1 is MNHEY and CDR2 is SVGAGI in the germline V gene. V was clipped by 6 bases and J by 1 base, with 10 bases between them. CDR3 length equals 14 residues. The CDR3, as DNA: TGTGCCAGCAGCGCAGGGGGGTCCTACAATGAGCAGTTCTTC. It yields the protein CASSAGGSYNEQFF.

The chain is built from TRBV18 and TRBJ1-3; a weak D match, TRBD1 (5 bases). Germline lookup yields CDR1 KGHSH and CDR2 LQKENI. The CDR3 contains 16 residues. V was clipped by 2 bases and J by 0 bases, with 11 bases between them. The DNA of the CDR3 is TGTGCCAGCTCACCAATAGAGGGACTCTCTGGAAACACCATATATTTT. It translates to CASSPIEGLSGNTIYF.

The chain recombines TRBV19 with TRBJ2-6; 7 nucleotides line up with TRBD1. The CDR3 is made up of 19 amino acids. Germline V gives CDR1 LNHDA, CDR2 SQIVND (reference sequence). With V trimmed by 4 bases and J by 0 bases, 12 bases remained unmatched. The CDR3, as DNA: TGTGCCAGTAGTAAATATGCGACAGGGCCTTACTCTGGGGCCAACGTCCTGACTTTC. The encoded protein is CASSKYATGPYSGANVLTF.